This entry is about one T cell receptor (beta chain). The germline CDR1 and CDR2 sequences are SGHVS and FNYEAQ. With 5 bases removed from V and 2 bases from J, the gap between germline ends came to 20 bases. The CDR3 runs 17 residues. The data were obtained in a study of blood T cell repertoires in COVID-19. Study overall: Italy, Spain and the United States were the sources of the convalescent and acute COVID-19 samples. The analysed material was cDNA or gDNA that came from T cells, B-cell-depleted T cells, or PBMCs.

Clones were sequenced by immunoSEQ multiplex PCR, and TCRdb holds only the in-frame ones, with some missing. The repertoire consists of around 160,000 clones, with 65% to 85% occurring once and the leading ten covering roughly 6.2%. Sequencing was carried out using PBMCs or T cells enriched from blood (not recorded which). This receptor was identified in a woman aged 50 to 60 who had been exposed to COVID-19. The gene calls are TRBV7-6 and TRBJ2-3, with a weak D call TRBD2 (8 bases). CDR3 loop: CASSPRGVAGITDTQYF. For the CDR3, the DNA is TGTGCCAGCAGCCCCAGGGGGGTAGCGGGAATCACAGATACGCAGTATTTT.